This TCR beta chain was retrieved from a study of blood T cell repertoires in COVID-19. Study in general: Sites across the United States, Italy and Spain contributed samples from acute and convalescent COVID-19. Nucleic acid was either cDNA or gDNA, and it came from T cells, B-cell-depleted T cells, or PBMCs.

V lost 8 bases and J lost 4, with 17 bases in between. The CDR3 runs 14 residues. Germline CDR1 reads MNHEY; CDR2 reads SMNVEV (reference sequence). Authors' processing steps: Reference gene primer amplification yielded estimated nucleated cell counts. Measured with immunoSEQ multiplex PCR; TCRdb has only the in-frame clones, and not every one. D and trimming were read from the DNA, whereas the V and J calls and clone size are those reported in that table. The sample lists roughly 130,000 clones, 82% occurring once. The chain uses TRBV27 and TRBJ1-2; maybe TRBD1 (6 bases). The receptor was derived from a woman in her 70s with acute or convalescent COVID-19. Sequencing was done on a sample of peripheral blood. In DNA form, the CDR3 reads TGTGCCAGCGCCTCGCGAGGGGGTACCTATGGCTACACCTTC. The encoded protein is CASASRGGTYGYTF.